The clone carrying this T cell receptor (beta chain) was detected a few times. This CDR3 is 13 amino acids long. After removal of 7 bases from V and 10 bases from J, the junction contained 5 bases not matched to a gene. The germline CDR1 and CDR2 sequences are SGHDT and YYEEEE. In the original analysis: Estimated nucleated cell counts came from reference gene primer amplification. Using immunoSEQ multiplex PCR, the repertoire was profiled, and TCRdb retains in-frame clones only, with some absent. That table furnishes V, J and clone size, whereas the DNA furnished D and trimming. The table shows under 130,000 clones, with over 85% occurring only once. This sample was taken from a study of blood T cell repertoires in COVID-19. About the study: The United States, Italy and Spain provided the acute and convalescent COVID-19 samples. T cells, B-cell-depleted T cells, or PBMCs provided the cDNA or gDNA that served as material.

The sequenced sample consisted of peripheral blood. The J gene is TRBJ1-6, the V gene TRBV5-6; TRBD1 agrees at 10 bases. This receptor was obtained from a woman of 80 years or more in a cohort sampled during active COVID-19. DNA for the CDR3: TGTGCCAGCCGGGACAGGGGATCATCACCCCTCCACTTT. Translating it yields CASRDRGSSPLHF.